This T cell receptor beta chain emerged from a study of T-cell memory formation after mild COVID-19. Study-wide context: Among the donors, TCR clusters were largely specific to each donor. Broader study findings: Clones which contracted sat mainly in CM and EM if CD4+, and in EMRA if CD8+.

This clonotype appeared a few times. The antigen is unknown. Trimming took 4 bases from V and 6 from J, leaving 13 bases between them. The germline V gene has CDR1 SGDLS and CDR2 YYNGEE. The CDR3 spans 14 residues. TCRdb fed the 5' RACE reads into MiXCR, producing one record per CDR3 protein. This sample carries 280,000 or so distinct CDR3 sequences, approximately 8.4% of them seen once, and the ten largest clones take 22%. The TCR sequence derives from a man younger than 35 who had mild COVID-19 (a few samples of this study predate the infection). Cell type and time point are not known. V is TRBV9 and J is TRBJ1-4; D may be TRBD1 (6 bases). The sample taken for sequencing was PBMCs or a T cell subset sorted from them (not recorded which). Here the CDR3 DNA reads TGTGCCAGCAGCAAAGGGGGAACGGATGAAAAACTGTTTTTT. This codes for CASSKGGTDEKLFF.